Given below is one TCR beta chain in context. Antigen specificity is unknown. The source of the sample is a study of cytomegalovirus exposure and HLA in healthy donors. Study outcomes and limitations: Reports state that TCR beta sequences accurately predicted most subjects' HLA-A and HLA-B alleles.

13 Jbeta primers and 60 Vbeta primers were used for the PCR. Produced via immunoSEQ multiplex PCR; TCRdb's table is partial and in-frame only. This repertoire shows roughly 120,000 clones, about 81% found once; its top ten account for about 1.1%. Trimming shortened V by 6 bases and J by 5 bases, and 18 bases separated the two germline ends. The CDR3 runs to 15 residues. From germline, CDR1 is MNHNY and CDR2 SVGAGI (reference sequence). V is TRBV6-6 and J is TRBJ2-3; a possible D gene is TRBD1 (5 bases). Sequencing was performed on PBMCs. The clonotype was recovered from a woman aged 25 to 39 in good health and CMV-seronegative. The DNA for the CDR3 is TGTGCCAGCAGAAAGACAGTCACCTACGTAGATACGCAGTATTTT. Its translation is CASRKTVTYVDTQYF.